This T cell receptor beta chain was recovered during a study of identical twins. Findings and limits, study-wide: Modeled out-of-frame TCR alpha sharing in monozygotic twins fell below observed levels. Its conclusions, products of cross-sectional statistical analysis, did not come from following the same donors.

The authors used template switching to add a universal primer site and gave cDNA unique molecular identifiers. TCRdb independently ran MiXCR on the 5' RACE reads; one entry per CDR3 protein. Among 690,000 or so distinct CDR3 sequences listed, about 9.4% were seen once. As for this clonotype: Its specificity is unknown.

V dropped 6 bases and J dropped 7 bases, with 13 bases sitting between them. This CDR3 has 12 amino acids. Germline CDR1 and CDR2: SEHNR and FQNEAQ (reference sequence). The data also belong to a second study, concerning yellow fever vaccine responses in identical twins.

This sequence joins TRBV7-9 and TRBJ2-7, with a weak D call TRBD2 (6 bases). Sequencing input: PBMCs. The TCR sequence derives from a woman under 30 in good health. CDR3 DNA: TGTGCCAGCAGTGCAGTTGGAGGGGAGCAGTACTTC. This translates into CASSAVGGEQYF.